These T cell receptor beta chains were read from a single sample in a study of cytotoxic CD8 clonotypes in ibrutinib-treated CLL. Clones were sequenced by immunoSEQ multiplex PCR, and TCRdb holds only the in-frame ones, with some missing. Of 95,000 to 100,000 clones in the sample, 70% to 85% were seen once. This sample comprised PBMCs, obtained after 12 months of ibrutinib treatment. The origin of the receptors is a human donor with chronic lymphocytic leukemia. Each CDR3 is given with its conserved first and last residue. The D gene is left open where the match is weak. Clone size is shown for a subset of rows, as once, few, many or a class of expanded clone.

v_call	d_call	clone_size	j_call	cdr3_nt	cdr3_aa
TRBV5-1	-	-	TRBJ2-5	TGCGCCAGCAGCTTGGAAGGGGGCCAAGAGACCCAGTACTTC	CASSLEGGQETQYF
TRBV19	TRBD1	-	TRBJ2-3	TGTGCCAGTACCGACAGGGGTGGCACAGATACGCAGTATTTT	CASTDRGGTDTQYF
TRBV5-4	-	-	TRBJ1-3	TGTGCCAGCAGCTCACAGGGAGGAAACACCATATATTTT	CASSSQGGNTIYF
TRBV5-4	TRBD1	-	TRBJ1-2	TGTGCCAGCAGCTCAGGGGGCAAAGCTAACTATGGCTACACCTTC	CASSSGGKANYGYTF
TRBV5-1	-	few	TRBJ1-1	TGCGCCAGCAGCTTGGATTGGCGAAGGTCCGGAGTCACTGAAGCTTTCTTT	CASSLDWRRSGVTEAFF
TRBV5-6	-	few	TRBJ2-7	TGTGCCAGCAGCTTGGCGTTAGCGGTGGCCTACGAGCAGTACTTC	CASSLALAVAYEQYF
TRBV19	-	-	TRBJ2-5	TGTGCCAGTAGTATAGGGCTAGGAAGCGGAGAGACCCAGTACTTC	CASSIGLGSGETQYF
TRBV5-8	-	-	TRBJ2-3	TGTGCCAGCAGCTTGCCGGCAGCTAGCACAGATACGCAGTATTTT	CASSLPAASTDTQYF
TRBV6-6	TRBD2	-	TRBJ2-3	TGTGCCAGCAGTTCCAGCGGGGGGTTGGATACGCAGTATTTT	CASSSSGGLDTQYF
TRBV30	-	-	TRBJ1-6	TGTGCCTGGAGGGCGGCAGGAACTTCACCCCTCCACTTT	CAWRAAGTSPLHF
TRBV15	-	-	TRBJ2-3	TGTGCCACCAGCAGAGCCTTAGGTAGCACAGATACGCAGTATTTT	CATSRALGSTDTQYF
TRBV14	TRBD1	-	TRBJ2-5	TGTGCCAGCAGCCAAGGAGACAGGGGGCGACAAGAGACCCAGTACTTC	CASSQGDRGRQETQYF
TRBV4-2	-	-	TRBJ2-1	TGTGCCAGCAGCTTGGCCTTCGGGACATCCAATGAGCAGTTCTTC	CASSLAFGTSNEQFF
TRBV16	-	few	TRBJ2-5	TGTGCCAGCAGCCAACTAGCGACTAAAGAGACCCAGTACTTC	CASSQLATKETQYF
TRBV7-2	-	-	TRBJ1-6	TGTGCCAGCAGCTTAGAACTAGGGAATTCACCCCTCCACTTT	CASSLELGNSPLHF
TRBV7-9	-	-	TRBJ1-5	TGTGCCAGCAGCATCGAAGGGCAGCCCCAGCATTTT	CASSIEGQPQHF
TRBV9	-	-	TRBJ2-7	TGTGCCAGCAGCAGTATACCGACGGAAGAGCAGTACTTC	CASSSIPTEEQYF
TRBV27	TRBD2	-	TRBJ2-3	TGTGCCAGCAGTTTTACTAGCGGGGGCACAGATACGCAGTATTTT	CASSFTSGGTDTQYF
TRBV7-9	TRBD1	-	TRBJ1-5	TGTGCCAGCAGCCGACAGGGGAGCAATCAGCCCCAGCATTTT	CASSRQGSNQPQHF
TRBV6-6	TRBD2	-	TRBJ2-1	TGTGCCAGCAGTGGAACTAGCGGGGGGGCGAATGAGCAGTTCTTC	CASSGTSGGANEQFF
TRBV6-6	-	-	TRBJ1-4	TGTGCCAGCAGACCTGGAGGGCTTGGGGAAAAACTGTTTTTT	CASRPGGLGEKLFF
TRBV5-4	TRBD2	-	TRBJ2-1	TGTGCCAGCAGCTTGGCCAACAGCGGGAAGGACAATGAGCAGTTCTTC	CASSLANSGKDNEQFF
TRBV6-1	-	-	TRBJ2-1	TGTGCCAGCTCCCGTGGGGACAACAATGAGCAGTTCTTC	CASSRGDNNEQFF
TRBV5-4	TRBD1	once	TRBJ1-2	TGTGCCAGCAGCCGGACAGGGGTCTATGGCTACACCTTC	CASSRTGVYGYTF
TRBV9	-	-	TRBJ2-3	TGTGCCAGCAGCTCTAGTGGTGGGGGCGTGGCAGATACGCAGTATTTT	CASSSSGGGVADTQYF
TRBV5-4	-	-	TRBJ1-1	TGTGCCAGCAGCTCGACACCTGGGAGAGACACTGAAGCTTTCTTT	CASSSTPGRDTEAFF
TRBV7-3	TRBD2	-	TRBJ2-7	TGTGCCAGCAGCTTGGAGAGCGGGGGTTCCTACGAGCAGTACTTC	CASSLESGGSYEQYF
TRBV6-4	TRBD1	few	TRBJ1-5	TGTGCCAGCAGCCCAACAGGGGGGGATCAGCCCCAGCATTTT	CASSPTGGDQPQHF
TRBV25-1	-	few	TRBJ1-1	TGTGCCAGCAGTGCTGCAGGGAATCGTAAGAACACTGAAGCTTTCTTT	CASSAAGNRKNTEAFF
TRBV4-2	-	-	TRBJ2-2	TGTGCCAGCAGGCTACAGGAGCCGAACACCGGGGAGCTGTTTTTT	CASRLQEPNTGELFF
TRBV4-3	-	-	TRBJ1-2	TGCGCCAGCAGCCAAGATCTCCAGGCTCCTTATAACTATGGCTACACCTTC	CASSQDLQAPYNYGYTF
TRBV9	-	-	TRBJ2-1	TGTGCCAGCATCCCGGGGGTGCGGCACTACAATGAGCAGTTCTTC	CASIPGVRHYNEQFF
TRBV4-3	-	-	TRBJ2-5	TGCGCCAGCAGCCAAAATTTCCAAGAGACCCAGTACTTC	CASSQNFQETQYF
TRBV5-1	-	-	TRBJ2-7	TGCGCCAGCAGCTTGGCTGGGGTCCACGAGCAGTACTTC	CASSLAGVHEQYF
TRBV2	-	-	TRBJ2-1	TGTGCCAGCAGTATTGGACAGTACAATGAGCAGTTCTTC	CASSIGQYNEQFF
TRBV7-2	TRBD2	-	TRBJ2-3	TGTGCCAGCAGCGGCGGGGGTTCCAGAGATACGCAGTATTTT	CASSGGGSRDTQYF
TRBV23-1	-	-	TRBJ2-1	TGCGCCAGCAGTCTGGACAGTGGATACAATGAGCAGTTCTTC	CASSLDSGYNEQFF
TRBV9	TRBD2	once	TRBJ2-3	TGTGCCAGCAGCCTAAGGACTAGCGGCACAGATACGCAGTATTTT	CASSLRTSGTDTQYF
TRBV7-2	-	few	TRBJ2-5	TGTGCCAGCAGCTCGGGGATCCAAGAGACCCAGTACTTC	CASSSGIQETQYF
TRBV6-5	-	-	TRBJ1-1	TGTGCCAGCACTCTCGGGGGCAGCGGAGCTTTCTTT	CASTLGGSGAFF
TRBV27	-	few	TRBJ1-6	TGTGCCAGCAGTTTAAGTACGAGGGCAGGTTCACCCCTCCACTTT	CASSLSTRAGSPLHF
TRBV19	TRBD1	-	TRBJ1-6	TGTGCCAGTAGTGGGACAGGGGATAATTCACCCCTCCACTTT	CASSGTGDNSPLHF
TRBV11-2	-	-	TRBJ2-4	TGTGCCAGCAGCGGCCTAGCCAAAAACATTCAGTACTTC	CASSGLAKNIQYF
TRBV6-4	TRBD1	-	TRBJ1-5	TGTGCCAGCAGTGTTTGTCAAAGAAAGGGGGCGTGGGGTCAGCCCCAGCATTTT	CASSVCQRKGAWGQPQHF
TRBV30	-	-	TRBJ1-2	TGTGCCTGGAGTGGGCCGCGCCGCTACACCTTC	CAWSGPRRYTF
TRBV7-2	-	-	TRBJ2-7	TGTGCCAGCAGCTTAGAAACTGGCAGGAGCTCCTACGAGCAGTACTTC	CASSLETGRSSYEQYF
TRBV29-1	TRBD2	-	TRBJ2-3	TGCAGCGTCGAAGCGGGGGGCACAGATACGCAGTATTTT	CSVEAGGTDTQYF
TRBV11-2	-	-	TRBJ2-7	TGTGCCAGCAGCTGGGACGGTAGCTCCTACGAGCAGTACTTC	CASSWDGSSYEQYF